One sample yielded the 8 T cell receptor beta chains listed below, sequenced in a study of breast tumors, draining lymph nodes, adjacent tissues. TCRdb called the multiplex PCR reads again in MiXCR, with one record for every CDR3 protein. The data show over 150,000 distinct CDR3 sequences, with 33% seen just once and roughly 4.5% held by the top ten. Samples came from axillary lymph nodes draining the breast cancer. Source material: axillary lymph node tissue. These receptors all come from a female donor with breast cancer. Some clones in this sample may be carry-over from other donors' samples.

This clonotype was recorded at least ten times. CDR3 region: CASSYMTGREREQYF. CDR3 nucleotide sequence: TGTGCCAGCAGCTACATGACAGGGAGAGAAAGGGAGCAGTACTTC. J is TRBJ2-7 and V is TRBV7-6, with TRBD1 matching over 7 bases. The trim removed 4 bases at V and 7 bases at J, leaving 13 bases unmatched. Germline V gene sequence: CDR1 SGHVS, CDR2 FNYEAQ. The CDR3 runs to 15 residues.

This clonotype showed up many times. The gene calls are TRBV2 and TRBJ1-2; 7 nucleotides line up with TRBD1. The CDR3 spans 13 residues. With V trimmed by 6 bases and J by 8 bases, 9 bases remained unmatched. Germline CDR1 SNHLY, CDR2 FYNNEI. As DNA, the CDR3 is TGTGCCAGCAGGCCGGGACAGTCACCCGGCTACACCTTC. It encodes CASRPGQSPGYTF.

Concerning this clonotype itself: Just one base apart from a much larger clone, this may be a read error. This chain uses TRBV30 with TRBJ2-7; no clear D. Trimming took 2 bases from V and 1 from J, leaving 12 bases between them. The CDR3 sequence is 14 residues long. Germline CDR1 GTSNPN, CDR2 SVGIG (reference sequence). DNA of the CDR3: TGTGCCTGGAGTTCATGGACCGGTTCCTACGAGCAGTACTTC. It encodes CAWSSWTGSYEQYF.

This clonotype was seen a few times. J is TRBJ1-1 and V is TRBV20-1; no reliable D call. The CDR3 spans 14 residues. Germline CDR1 is DFQATT and CDR2 is SNEGSKA (reference sequence). V dropped 6 bases and J dropped 8 bases, with 22 bases sitting between them. Here the CDR3 reads CSAPSHRPDGEAFF. CDR3 sequence (DNA): TGCAGTGCCCCCTCACACCGGCCAGATGGCGAAGCTTTCTTT.

This clonotype was seen repeatedly, ten times or more. The V call is TRBV15, the J call TRBJ2-2; D might be TRBD1 or TRBD2, each matching 6 bases. Trimming shortened V by 0 bases and J by 0 bases, and 11 bases separated the two germline ends. The CDR3 contains 17 residues. Germline CDR1 and CDR2: LNHNV and YYDKDF (reference sequence). Here the CDR3 reads CATSREWGAANTGELFF. CDR3 nucleotides: TGTGCCACCAGCAGAGAATGGGGGGCAGCGAACACCGGGGAGCTGTTTTTT. Based on the CDR3 plus reference TRBV15 and TRBJ2-2, the full variable domain is DAMVIQNPRYQVTQFGKPVTLSCSQTLNHNVMYWYQQKSSQAPKLLFHYYDKDFNNEADTPDNFQSRRPNTSFCFLDIRSPGLGDTAMYLCATSREWGAANTGELFFGEGSRLTVL.

The sample holds many counts of this clonotype. The CDR3 nucleotides read TGCGCCAGCAGTGTGGTGGTGGGTCCTAGCTACGAGCAGTACTTC. Translating it yields CASSVVVGPSYEQYF. This rearrangement joins TRBV10-1 to TRBJ2-7; D uncertain. The CDR3 sequence is 15 residues long. Germline V gene lookup returns CDR1 WNHNN and CDR2 SYGVQD (reference sequence). Trimming took off 4 bases at V and 3 bases at J, with 16 bases between the two ends.

This clonotype was seen more than once but under ten times. The rearrangement joins TRBV27 to TRBJ1-1; possible D gene TRBD1, 5 bases. V lost 4 bases to trimming and J lost 3 bases, with 15 bases between them. The CDR3 spans 15 residues. Germline CDR1 reads MNHEY; CDR2 reads SMNVEV (reference sequence). The CDR3 DNA reads TGTGCCAGCAGTTCCGGGACCGGGATGGACACTGAAGCTTTCTTT. Protein: CASSSGTGMDTEAFF.

Points on this clonotype: The junction differs from germline at one of its ends, possibly a read error. V is TRBV16 and J is TRBJ2-5, with D possibly being TRBD2 (5 bases). Per the germline V gene, CDR1 is KGHSY and CDR2 is FQNENV. The CDR3 loop spans 13 amino acids. This CDR3 is CASSLARQETQCF. The CDR3 bases are TGTGCCAGCAGCCTAGCGAGACAAGAGACCCAGTGCTTC. Drawing the rest from reference TRBV16 and TRBJ2-5, the complete variable domain is GEEVAQTPKHLVRGEGQKAKLYCAPIKGHSYVFWYQQVLKNEFKFLISFQNENVFDETGMPKERFSAKCLPNSPCSLEIQATKLEDSAVYFCASSLARQETQCFGPGTRLLVL.